A single sample is the source of the 18 T cell receptor beta chains below, sequenced in a study of human T cells and chemical hapten exposure. TCRdb ran MiXCR on the RACE reads and lists one entry per CDR3 protein. Here the sample spans about 82,000 distinct CDR3 sequences, about 6.6% being singletons. Time point specified: patch test 2, 6 weeks after DPC sensitization. Treatment reported: therapeutic diphenylcyclopropenone sensitization with weekly scalp DPC. Material: whole blood, obtained in connection with sensitization to the hapten diphenylcyclopropenone (DPC). The receptors here all came from a woman between 25 and 40 years old with alopecia areata. Some clones in this sample may be carry-over from other donors' samples.

For this clonotype: This clone may be a read error of a much larger clone one base away. This chain joins TRBV20-1 and TRBJ1-1; TRBD1 might be the D (6 bases). The germline V and J ends were trimmed by 3 bases and 2 bases, with 16 bases remaining between them. This CDR3 comprises 15 residues. Per germline, CDR1 DFQATT and CDR2 SNEGSKA (reference sequence). Here the CDR3 DNA reads TGCAGTGCTAGTCTCGGGGGGGGCGGTAACACTGAAGCTTTCTTT. Residues: CSASLGGGGNTEAFF.

This clonotype showed up just a few times. The gene calls are TRBV29-1 and TRBJ1-1; TRBD1 is a possible D gene (5 bases). Trimming shortened V by 2 bases and J by 2 bases, and 24 bases separated the two germline ends. Germline V gives CDR1 SQVTM, CDR2 ANQGSEA. The CDR3 runs 18 residues. CDR3 in amino acids: CSVETWGVRRGENTEAFF. In nucleotides, the CDR3 is TGCAGCGTTGAAACGTGGGGCGTCCGGAGAGGCGAAAACACTGAAGCTTTCTTT.

This clonotype appeared many times. The chain recombines TRBV29-1 with TRBJ1-1; 7 bases map to TRBD1. V lost 5 bases to trimming and J lost 0 bases; unmatched junction nucleotides: 6. The CDR3 sequence is 14 residues long. CDR1 and CDR2 (germline): SQVTM, ANQGSEA. As DNA, the CDR3 is TGCAGCGTTAGTGGCAGGGGGTTGAACACTGAAGCTTTCTTT. Residues: CSVSGRGLNTEAFF. Complete variable domain (other parts from reference TRBV29-1 and TRBJ1-1): SAVISQKPSRDICQRGTSLTIQCQVDSQVTMMFWYRQQPGQSLTLIATANQGSEATYESGFVIDKFPISRPNLTFSTLTVSNMSPEDSSIYLCSVSGRGLNTEAFFGQGTRLTVV.

This clonotype showed up just once. This may be a read error, as it is one base from a much larger clone. As DNA, the CDR3 is TGTGCCTGGTGGCTGTGGGGTCGTTACGGCTACTCCTTC. Translated, it gives CAWWLWGRYGYSF. V is TRBV30 and J is TRBJ1-2, with no clear D. The CDR3 runs to 13 residues. Germline assignment: CDR1 GTSNPN and CDR2 SVGIG (reference sequence).

The table lists this clonotype with many counts. V and J are TRBV3-1 and TRBJ2-3; TRBD1 is a possible D gene (6 bases). CDR1 is LGHDT and CDR2 is YNNKEL in the germline V gene (reference sequence). V lost 3 bases and J lost 3, with 19 bases in between. This CDR3 region has 17 residues. For the CDR3, the DNA is TGTGCCAGCAGCCATTCTCGCCAAAAAGGGGGTACAGATACGCAGTATTTT. Its translation: CASSHSRQKGGTDTQYF.

This clonotype occurred many times. The chain uses TRBV7-2 and TRBJ2-3; D is unclear. Trimming shortened V by 1 base and J by 1 base, and 9 bases separated the two germline ends. Germline lookup yields CDR1 SGHTA and CDR2 FQGNSA. This CDR3 is built from 15 residues. This CDR3 is CASSLGPGRTDTQYF. Here the CDR3 DNA reads TGTGCCAGCAGCTTAGGCCCAGGTCGCACAGATACGCAGTATTTT.

This clonotype was counted at least ten times. The CDR3 sequence: CASSLGPVSTDTQYF. Written as DNA, the CDR3 is TGTGCCAGCAGCCTGGGGCCAGTGAGCACAGATACGCAGTATTTT. The chain recombines TRBV7-9 with TRBJ2-3; a weak D match, TRBD1 (5 bases). From germline, CDR1 is SEHNR and CDR2 FQNEAQ (reference sequence). This CDR3 region has 15 residues. The V gene lost 5 bases and the J gene lost 0 bases, with 12 bases spanning the gap.

In DNA form, the CDR3 reads TGTGCCAGCAGCGCTTCTACAGGGATTCAGCCCCAGCATTTT. As protein: CASSASTGIQPQHF. V is TRBV9 and J is TRBJ1-5; possible D gene TRBD1, 6 bases. The CDR3 loop spans 14 amino acids. Germline-derived CDR1 and CDR2 are SGDLS and YYNGEE. Trimming removed 3 bases from V and 6 bases from J, with 13 bases in between. The whole variable domain, filled in from reference TRBV9 and TRBJ1-5, reads DSGVTQTPKHLITATGQRVTLRCSPRSGDLSVYWYQQSLDQGLQFLIQYYNGEERAKGNILERFSAQQFPDLHSELNLSSLELGDSALYFCASSASTGIQPQHFGDGTRLSIL.

This clonotype was seen a few times. This chain uses TRBV11-2 with TRBJ1-1; D is undetermined. Per germline, CDR1 SGHAT and CDR2 FQNNGV. The V and J ends lost 3 bases and 3 bases respectively, with 5 bases between them. The CDR3 runs 12 residues. The CDR3 spells CASSFGYTEAFF. For the CDR3, the DNA is TGTGCCAGCAGCTTCGGGTACACTGAAGCTTTCTTT.

This clonotype was counted at least ten times. The chain joins TRBV29-1 to TRBJ1-1; D ambiguous. V was pared by 6 bases and J by 2 bases, with 16 bases between. Per the germline V gene, CDR1 is SQVTM and CDR2 is ANQGSEA. This CDR3 is 14 amino acids long. The CDR3 DNA follows: TGCAGCGTGACCAAGACCGTATTTAACACTGAAGCTTTCTTT. Protein sequence: CSVTKTVFNTEAFF.

The sample holds many counts of this clonotype. The chain combines TRBV7-6 with TRBJ2-3; 15 positions agree with TRBD2. CDR1 is SGHVS and CDR2 is FNYEAQ in the germline V gene. This CDR3 comprises 19 residues. Trimming took 0 bases from V and 3 from J; bases not matched to a gene: 7. The CDR3: CASSLATGLAGGGTDTQYF. The CDR3 coding sequence is TGTGCCAGCAGCTTAGCGACGGGACTAGCGGGGGGCGGTACAGATACGCAGTATTTT.

The sample holds many counts of this clonotype. The rearrangement uses TRBV20-1 and TRBJ1-5; D unclear. V dropped 1 base and J dropped 2 bases, with 9 bases sitting between them. The CDR3 has 14 amino acids. Germline CDR1 and CDR2: DFQATT and SNEGSKA (reference sequence). CDR3 amino acids: CSARVGAGNQPQHF. The CDR3 DNA sequence: TGCAGTGCTAGAGTGGGTGCGGGCAATCAGCCCCAGCATTTT.

The chain is built from TRBV3-1 and TRBJ2-5; 8 nucleotides agree with TRBD2. This CDR3 comprises 15 residues. Germline trimming cut 8 bases from V and 3 bases from J; bases unmatched to any gene: 11. In germline, CDR1 is LGHDT, CDR2 YNNKEL (reference sequence). This CDR3 is CASLAGRGPEETQYF. The CDR3 region has the DNA TGTGCCAGCTTAGCGGGGCGGGGGCCCGAAGAGACCCAGTACTTC.

The chain links TRBV27 to TRBJ2-7; TRBD2 aligns across 13 bases. Germline CDR1 MNHEY, CDR2 SMNVEV (reference sequence). J gave up 2 bases and V 5 bases, and 6 bases lay outside the gene matches. This CDR3 is 16 amino acids long. The CDR3 nucleotides are TGTGCCAGCAGTCCCTGGACTAGCGGGGGCCCCTACGAGCAGTACTTC. Protein sequence: CASSPWTSGGPYEQYF.

There are many counts of this clonotype. The chain is built from TRBV5-1 and TRBJ2-6; D possibly uses TRBD1 or TRBD2 (5 bases each). This CDR3 comprises 22 residues. Germline CDR1 and CDR2: SGHRS and YFSETQ. Deletions cut 0 bases from V and 0 bases from J, with 25 bases between. CDR3 sequence: CASSLAGQVFETEGSGANVLTF. In DNA, the CDR3 is TGCGCCAGCAGCTTGGCGGGGCAGGTATTTGAGACAGAGGGCTCTGGGGCCAACGTCCTGACTTTC.

This clonotype was picked up many times. The chain carries TRBV6-5 and TRBJ2-3; 10 positions agree with TRBD2. This CDR3 has 14 amino acids. The germline gives CDR1 MNHEY, CDR2 SVGAGI. With 9 bases clipped from V and 1 base from J, the junction kept 4 bases outside the gene matches. The chain's CDR3 is CASKRGGRTDTQYF. DNA for the CDR3: TGTGCCAGTAAGCGGGGGGGACGCACAGATACGCAGTATTTT.

At least ten counts were recorded for this clonotype. This chain connects TRBV11-2 to TRBJ1-6; no definite D call. CDR3 length: 15 residues. Trimming removed 2 bases at V and 4 bases at J, with 9 bases between. Germline V gene data show CDR1 as SGHAT and CDR2 as FQNNGV. The CDR3 DNA reads as TGTGCCAGCAGCTTACTCCCCGAATATAATTCACCCCTCCACTTT. As protein: CASSLLPEYNSPLHF.

This clonotype was seen repeatedly, ten times or more. The chain combines TRBV6-6 with TRBJ1-1; D is unresolved. This CDR3 contains 14 residues. V was cut by 6 bases and J by 2 bases, with 13 bases left in between. Germline loops: CDR1 MNHNY, CDR2 SVGAGI (reference sequence). The CDR3 here is CASRIGQHNTEAFF. CDR3 DNA: TGTGCCAGCAGAATAGGGCAGCACAACACTGAAGCTTTCTTT.